These T cell receptor beta chains were read from a single sample in a study of patients and donors after allogeneic stem cell transplantation. TCRdb re-derived calls from the RT-PCR reads in MiXCR, one entry per CDR3 protein. The data show 200,000 to 250,000 distinct CDR3 sequences, around an eighth seen once. The sequenced sample consisted of blood, either unsorted or a sorted T cell fraction (not recorded which). The receptor source for this set is a human donor who was either an allogeneic HSCT recipient or a stem cell or donor lymphocyte infusion donor (not recorded which). It is not recorded whose cells these are; they may come from a transplant donor. Both conserved end residues are trimmed from each CDR3. Each record gives: D gene, J gene, V gene, clone size, CDR3 protein. D genes are given only for firm matches. Clone size is shown for a subset of rows, as once, few, many or a class of expanded clone.

.,TRBJ2-5,TRBV20-1,.,SARALGGAQETQY
.,TRBJ2-7,TRBV20-1,.,SANGPYEQY
TRBD1,TRBJ1-2,TRBV12-3/TRBV12-4,many,ASTRRTGGKIYGYT
TRBD1,TRBJ1-1,TRBV6-1,many,ASIPDRSTEAF
.,TRBJ2-1,TRBV5-1,few,ASSSVTSREQF
.,TRBJ2-2,TRBV23-1,.,ASSQSDWTAENTGELF
TRBD1,TRBJ1-2,TRBV10-3,.,AISGSRQGPNYGYT
.,TRBJ1-5,TRBV20-1,many,SARDARDITMGSNQPQH
.,TRBJ2-3,TRBV20-1,.,SAPDRSTDTQY
.,TRBJ2-3,TRBV4-1,.,ASSQDLQPGLRNTDTQY
TRBD1,TRBJ1-5,TRBV12-3/TRBV12-4,few,ASSTQGAGNQPQH
TRBD1,TRBJ2-7,TRBV20-1,.,SARGRTGGSYEQY
TRBD1,TRBJ2-2,TRBV12-3/TRBV12-4,.,ASSLGQGADTGELF
TRBD2,TRBJ2-7,TRBV7-3,.,ASSREASGFEQY
.,TRBJ2-7,TRBV5-1,.,ASSDREQSSYEQY
TRBD2,TRBJ2-3,TRBV3-1,many,ASSKISGVADTQY